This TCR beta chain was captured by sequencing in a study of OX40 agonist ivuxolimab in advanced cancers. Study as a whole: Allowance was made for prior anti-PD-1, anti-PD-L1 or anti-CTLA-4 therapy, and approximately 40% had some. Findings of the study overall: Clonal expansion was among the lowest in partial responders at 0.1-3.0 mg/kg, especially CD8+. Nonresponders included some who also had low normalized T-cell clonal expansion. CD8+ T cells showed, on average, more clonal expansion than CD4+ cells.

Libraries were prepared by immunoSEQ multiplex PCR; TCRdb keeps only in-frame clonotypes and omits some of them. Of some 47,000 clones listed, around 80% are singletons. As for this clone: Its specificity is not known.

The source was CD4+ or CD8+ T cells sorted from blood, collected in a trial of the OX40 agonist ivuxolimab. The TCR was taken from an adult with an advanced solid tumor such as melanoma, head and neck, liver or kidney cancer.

CDR3 loop: CASSPGQGSNQPQHF. The CDR3 DNA follows: TGCGCCAGCAGCCCCGGACAGGGTTCCAATCAGCCCCAGCATTTT. This chain joins TRBV5-1 and TRBJ1-5; 8 bases are shared with TRBD1. This CDR3 is built from 15 residues. Germline-derived CDR1 and CDR2 are SGHRS and YFSETQ. The V segment lost 4 bases and the J segment 3 bases; nucleotides outside the gene matches: 6.